The 16 T cell receptor beta chains in this list originate from one sample, sequenced in a study of regulatory T cells in long-lasting Graves disease. Time point meaning: newly diagnosed GD, antithyroid drugs for less than 3 months. PBMC-derived RNA was used for the TCR library. Arm-PCR with iRepertoire HTBI primers amplified the CDR3 regions for these TCR beta libraries. TCRdb reprocessed the multiplex PCR reads with MiXCR, giving one entry per CDR3 protein. Of some 500,000 distinct CDR3 sequences listed, about 16% are singletons. These data were likewise used in another study, on T cells in Graves' hyperthyroidism and ophthalmopathy.

Sequencing was performed on peripheral blood mononuclear cells (PBMCs), taken at new diagnosis, from a patient treated with antithyroid drugs. These receptors were obtained from a woman aged 35 to 60 with Graves disease.

Ten or more counts support this clonotype. The chain couples TRBV2 to TRBJ1-4, with D perhaps TRBD1 (5 bases). The germline V gene has CDR1 SNHLY and CDR2 FYNNEI. V gave up 6 bases and J gave up 8 bases, with 7 bases separating them. The CDR3 totals 11 residues. The CDR3 DNA is TGTGCCAGCAGGACAGAAGAAAAACTGTTTTTT. This encodes CASRTEEKLFF.

The chain couples TRBV5-1 to TRBJ2-2; 8 bases map to TRBD1. This CDR3 is built from 15 residues. V trimming: 4 bases; J trimming: 5 bases; junction bases outside the gene matches: 7. Germline V lookup: CDR1 SGHRS, CDR2 YFSETQ. The CDR3 reads CASSVDRAETGELFF. Written as DNA, the CDR3 is TGCGCCAGCAGCGTGGACAGGGCAGAGACCGGGGAGCTGTTTTTT.

V gene TRBV10-3 combines with J gene TRBJ1-2, with no clear D. Germline V lookup: CDR1 ENHRY, CDR2 SYGVKD. V was trimmed by 6 bases and J by 1 base, leaving 3 bases between them. The CDR3 contains 11 residues. Here the CDR3 reads CAIRDNYGYTF. As DNA, the CDR3 is TGTGCCATCAGGGATAACTATGGCTACACCTTC.

This clonotype was seen only a few times. The chain employs TRBV6-5 and TRBJ2-7; D is ambiguous. Germline values: CDR1 MNHEY, CDR2 SVGAGI. This CDR3 is built from 12 residues. V lost 0 bases and J 4 bases, leaving 4 bases between the germline ends. The CDR3 DNA is TGTGCCAGCAGTTACTCGTGGTACGAGCAGTACTTC. Its translation: CASSYSWYEQYF.

A note on this clonotype: This may be a read error: a much more frequent sequence differs by one nucleotide. The V call is TRBV28, the J call TRBJ2-7, with 8 nucleotides matching TRBD2. The CDR3 contains 13 residues. Trimming removed 4 bases from V and 3 bases from J; junction bases left unmatched: 2. Germline values: CDR1 MDHEN, CDR2 SYDVKM. CDR3 DNA: TGTGCCAGCAGTTCGGGGGGGGACTACGAGCAGTACTTC. Encoded protein: CASSSGGDYEQYF.

This clonotype came up many times. CDR3 in amino acids: CASSLDGEGYTF. The CDR3 DNA reads TGTGCCAGCAGCTTGGACGGAGAGGGCTACACCTTC. The J gene is TRBJ1-2, the V gene TRBV5-4; D call uncertain. CDR1 is SGHNT, CDR2 YYREEE, per germline (reference sequence). The V end was cut by 0 bases, the J end by 8 bases, with 8 bases between. The CDR3 totals 12 residues.

This clonotype was seen repeatedly, ten times or more. The chain couples TRBV11-2 to TRBJ1-2; 8 nucleotides match TRBD1. Germline values: CDR1 SGHAT, CDR2 FQNNGV. The CDR3 is 13 amino acids. J was trimmed by 4 bases and V by 5 bases; bases with no gene match: 3. The CDR3 coding sequence is TGTGCCAGCAGCCCAGGGGGCGGCTATGGCTACACCTTC. This sequence encodes CASSPGGGYGYTF.

This clonotype has ten or more counts. The V gene is TRBV7-3, the J gene TRBJ1-1; D call uncertain. The germline V and J ends were trimmed by 7 bases and 3 bases, with 6 bases remaining between them. Germline V gene lookup returns CDR1 SGHTA and CDR2 FQGTGA. This CDR3 is 11 amino acids long. For the CDR3, the DNA is TGTGCCAGCACCACGGACACTGAAGCTTTCTTT. Protein: CASTTDTEAFF. The complete variable domain, with remaining parts taken from reference TRBV7-3 and TRBJ1-1, reads GAGVSQTPSNKVTEKGKYVELRCDPISGHTALYWYRQSLGQGPEFLIYFQGTGAADDSGLPNDRFFAVRPEGSVSTLKIQRTERGDSAVYLCASTTDTEAFFGQGTRLTVV.

The genes are TRBV19 and TRBJ1-1; D uncertain. CDR1 and CDR2 (germline): LNHDA, SQIVND (reference sequence). This CDR3 is 13 amino acids long. V dropped 0 bases and J dropped 6 bases, with 8 bases sitting between them. In DNA form, the CDR3 reads TGTGCCAGTAGTATAGAGAGGTTTTCTGAAGCTTTCTTT. It is translated as CASSIERFSEAFF.

The rearrangement joins TRBV7-9 to TRBJ2-2; no clear D. This CDR3 has 15 amino acids. Looked up from germline, CDR1 is SEHNR and CDR2 is FQNEAQ (reference sequence). V was trimmed by 6 bases and J by 0 bases, leaving 11 bases between them. This CDR3 is CASRRVNANTGELFF. Written as DNA, the CDR3 is TGTGCCAGCAGACGGGTGAACGCGAACACCGGGGAGCTGTTTTTT.

V usage is TRBV6-2 or TRBV6-3 and J usage is TRBJ1-3; D gene unclear. Germline V gene sequence: CDR1 MNHEY, CDR2 SVGEGT. The CDR3 contains 18 residues. Deletions cut 4 bases from V and 0 bases from J, with 19 bases between. CDR3 region: CASSSPVSFQPSGNTIYF. In DNA form, the CDR3 reads TGTGCCAGCAGTTCCCCCGTTTCATTCCAACCCTCTGGAAACACCATATATTTT.

In its sample, this clonotype was seen a few times. The chain is built from TRBV4-2 and TRBJ1-6; 9 nucleotides line up with TRBD1. Germline values: CDR1 LGHNA, CDR2 YNFKEQ. With V trimmed by 0 bases and J by 9 bases, 12 bases remained unmatched. The CDR3 covers 18 residues. The CDR3 sequence is CASSQDRYWTGARSPLHF. DNA for the CDR3: TGTGCCAGCAGCCAAGATCGCTACTGGACAGGGGCGCGTTCACCCCTCCACTTT.

This chain links TRBV7-9 with TRBJ2-4; TRBD1 aligns across 7 bases. Germline CDR1 reads SEHNR; CDR2 reads FQNEAQ (reference sequence). With V trimmed by 4 bases and J by 3 bases, 9 bases remained unmatched. The CDR3 has 16 amino acids. Here the CDR3 reads CASSSPPGTDKNIQYF. CDR3 coding DNA: TGTGCCAGCAGCTCCCCCCCTGGGACAGACAAAAACATTCAGTACTTC. The full variable domain, completed using reference TRBV7-9 and TRBJ2-4, is DTGVSQNPRHKITKRGQNVTFRCDPISEHNRLYWYRQTLGQGPEFLTYFQNEAQLEKSRLLSDRFSAERPKGSFSTLEIQRTEQGDSAMYLCASSSPPGTDKNIQYFGAGTRLSVL.

This clonotype occurred many times. The CDR3: CASSEVTGTEAFF. CDR3 in DNA: TGTGCCAGCAGTGAAGTAACAGGGACTGAAGCTTTCTTT. The chain uses TRBV6-4 and TRBJ1-1; tentatively, D is TRBD1 (6 bases). The V and J ends lost 3 bases and 5 bases respectively, with 10 bases between them. CDR1 and CDR2 (germline): MRHNA, SNTAGT. This CDR3 has 13 amino acids.

This rearrangement joins TRBV2 to TRBJ1-5; perhaps TRBD1 as D (5 bases). The ends were cut back, 3 bases at V and 0 bases at J, with 9 bases in the middle. The CDR3 is 15 residues long. Germline loops: CDR1 SNHLY, CDR2 FYNNEI. In nucleotides, the CDR3 is TGTGCCAGCAGTGAGGTGGGGGTTAGCAATCAGCCCCAGCATTTT. Protein: CASSEVGVSNQPQHF. The full variable domain, rest sourced from reference TRBV2 and TRBJ1-5, is EPEVTQTPSHQVTQMGQEVILRCVPISNHLYFYWYRQILGQKVEFLVSFYNNEISEKSEIFDDQFSVERPDGSNFTLKIRSTKLEDSAMYFCASSEVGVSNQPQHFGDGTRLSIL.

The count of this clonotype is one. A read error may explain this, as a much larger clone is one base away. The chain joins TRBV13 to TRBJ2-5; D tentatively reads TRBD1 or TRBD2 (5 bases each). CDR3 length: 14 amino acids. Germline V CDR1 and CDR2: PRHDT, FYEKMQ (reference sequence). The CDR3 DNA sequence: TGTGTCAGCAGGGCCGGGACGCCTGGTGAGACCCAGTACTTC. Amino acid sequence: CVSRAGTPGETQYF.